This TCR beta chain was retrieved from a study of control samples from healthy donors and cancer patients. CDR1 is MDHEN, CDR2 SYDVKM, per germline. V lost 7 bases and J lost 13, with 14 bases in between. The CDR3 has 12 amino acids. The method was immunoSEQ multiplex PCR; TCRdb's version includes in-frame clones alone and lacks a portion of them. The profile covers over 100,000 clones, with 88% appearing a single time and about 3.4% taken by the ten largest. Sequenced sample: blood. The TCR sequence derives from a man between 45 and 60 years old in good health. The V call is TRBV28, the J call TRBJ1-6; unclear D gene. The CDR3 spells CASIGPHKPLHF. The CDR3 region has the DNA TGTGCCAGCATAGGACCCCATAAGCCCCTCCACTTT. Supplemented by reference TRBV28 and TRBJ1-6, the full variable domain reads DVKVTQSSRYLVKRTGEKVFLECVQDMDHENMFWYRQDPGLGLRLIYFSYDVKMKEKGDIPEGYSVSREKKERFSLILESASTNQTSMYLCASIGPHKPLHFGNGTRLTVT.